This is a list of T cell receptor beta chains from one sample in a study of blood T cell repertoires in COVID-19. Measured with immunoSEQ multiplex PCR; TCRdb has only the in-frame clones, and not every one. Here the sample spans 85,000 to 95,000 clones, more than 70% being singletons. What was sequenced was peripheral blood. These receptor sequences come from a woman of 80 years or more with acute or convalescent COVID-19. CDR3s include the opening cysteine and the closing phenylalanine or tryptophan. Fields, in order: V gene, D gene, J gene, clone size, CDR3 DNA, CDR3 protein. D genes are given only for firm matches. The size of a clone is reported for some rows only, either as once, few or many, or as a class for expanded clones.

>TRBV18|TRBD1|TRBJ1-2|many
TGTGCCAGCTCACCAAAGGGGGCTACAGTGGGTTCCTATGGCTACACCTTC
CASSPKGATVGSYGYTF
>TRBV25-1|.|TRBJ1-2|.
TGTGCCACCGGAAGCGCCCCCTATGGCTACACCTTC
CATGSAPYGYTF
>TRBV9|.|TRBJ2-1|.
TGTGCCAGCAGCCAGGGGGGATATGAGCAGTTCTTC
CASSQGGYEQFF
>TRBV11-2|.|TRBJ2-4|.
TGTGCCAGCAGCTTAGAGAGTAACATTCAGTACTTC
CASSLESNIQYF
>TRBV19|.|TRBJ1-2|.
TGTGCCAGTAGTATGGCGGACACCGGAATTCTCACCTTC
CASSMADTGILTF
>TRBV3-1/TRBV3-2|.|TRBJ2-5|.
TGTGCCAGCGGCCTGGACCATAGCGGGACCCAGTACTTC
CASGLDHSGTQYF
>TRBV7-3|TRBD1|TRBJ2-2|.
TGTGCCAGCAGCTTAACTCAGGGGGCCGGGGAGCTGTTTTTT
CASSLTQGAGELFF
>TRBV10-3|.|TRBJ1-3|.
TGTGCCATCAGTGAGTCGACGCGGTCCGGAAACACCATATATTTT
CAISESTRSGNTIYF
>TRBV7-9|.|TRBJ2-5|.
TGTGCCAGCAGCTTAGGGGCAGGCTTCCAAGAGACCCAGTACTTC
CASSLGAGFQETQYF
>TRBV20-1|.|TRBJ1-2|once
TGCAGTGTCGACACCTACACCTTC
CSVDTYTF
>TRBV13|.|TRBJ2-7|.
TGTGCCAGCAGCTCTTGGACGGACATCGGGCAGTACTTC
CASSSWTDIGQYF
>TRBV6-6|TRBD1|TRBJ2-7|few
TGTGCCACAACGGGACAGGGAACTCGGGAGCAGTACTTC
CATTGQGTREQYF
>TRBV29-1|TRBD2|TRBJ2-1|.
TGCAGCTGCGGTGAGCGGGGGGCATACAATGAGCAGTTCTTC
CSCGERGAYNEQFF
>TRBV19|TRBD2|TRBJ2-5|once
TGTGCCAGTAGGACTAGCGGGGGAGAGACCCAGTACTTC
CASRTSGGETQYF
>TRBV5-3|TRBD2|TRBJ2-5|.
TGTGCCAGAAGGGCGGGAGCTTCACTTGGGGAGACCCAGTACTTC
CARRAGASLGETQYF
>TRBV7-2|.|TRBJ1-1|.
TGTGCCAGCAGCTTATCCATACAGGCGGCTAAAGCTTTCTTT
CASSLSIQAAKAFF
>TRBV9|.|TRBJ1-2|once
TGTGCCAGCAGCGGCCGACGGGATTCTAACTATGGCTACACCTTC
CASSGRRDSNYGYTF
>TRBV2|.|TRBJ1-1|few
TGTGCCAGCAGGGGGCTTGGCACTGAAGCTTTCTTT
CASRGLGTEAFF
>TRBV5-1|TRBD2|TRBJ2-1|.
TGCGCCAGCGACCTAGCGGGGGGGGGCAATGAGCAGTTCTTC
CASDLAGGGNEQFF
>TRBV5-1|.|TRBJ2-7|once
TGCGCCAGCAGCTTGTTGGACAGCTCCTACGAGCAGTACTTC
CASSLLDSSYEQYF
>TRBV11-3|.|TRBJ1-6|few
TGTGCCAGCAGCTTAGATAGCTTGCCGGGTTCACCCCTCCACTTT
CASSLDSLPGSPLHF
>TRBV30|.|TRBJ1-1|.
TGTGCCTGTATCAGGGAAGAGAAGACTGAAGCTTTCTTT
CACIREEKTEAFF
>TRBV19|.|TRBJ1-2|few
TGTGCCAGTAGTATATCCCCGACACCGACCTATGGCTACACCTTC
CASSISPTPTYGYTF
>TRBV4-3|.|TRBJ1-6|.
TGCGCCAGCAGCCAAGGACAGACTTATAATTCACCCCTCCACTTT
CASSQGQTYNSPLHF
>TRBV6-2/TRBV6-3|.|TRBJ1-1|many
TGTGCCAGCAGTCAACAGGAGAACACTGAAGCTTTCTTT
CASSQQENTEAFF
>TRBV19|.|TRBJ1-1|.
TGTGCCAGTAGTACGAGACAGAAGGGCACTGAAGCTTTCTTT
CASSTRQKGTEAFF
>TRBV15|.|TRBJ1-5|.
TGTGCCACCAGCAGAGGACAGATCAATCAGCCCCAGCATTTT
CATSRGQINQPQHF
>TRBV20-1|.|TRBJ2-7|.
TGCAGTGCTAGTGGACAGTACGAGCAGTACTTC
CSASGQYEQYF
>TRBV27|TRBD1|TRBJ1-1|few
TGTGCCAGCAGTCCGTACACAGGGGTAAGGGAGAACACTGAAGCTTTCTTT
CASSPYTGVRENTEAFF
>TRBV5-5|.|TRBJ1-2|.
TGTGCCAGCAGCCCGTCGGCGGGGGGCTACACCTTC
CASSPSAGGYTF
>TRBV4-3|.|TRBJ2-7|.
TGCGCCAGCAGCCAAGATCTAGGCGGGTTTCCCCCCTACGAGCAGTACTTC
CASSQDLGGFPPYEQYF
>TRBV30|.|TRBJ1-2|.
TGTGCCTGGAGTCCCGCGGTGGCAGGGTGGGACTATGGCTACACCTTC
CAWSPAVAGWDYGYTF
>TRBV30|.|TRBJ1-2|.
TGTGCCTGGAGTATTAACTCCAGGGTGTATGGCTACACCTTC
CAWSINSRVYGYTF
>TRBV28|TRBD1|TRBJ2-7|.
TGTGCCAGCAGTTCGTTCAGGGGGCGGGATTCCTACGAGCAGTACTTC
CASSSFRGRDSYEQYF
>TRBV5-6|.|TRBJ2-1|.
TGTGCCAGCACCTCAACTGGCGGGGCATACAATGAGCAGTTCTTC
CASTSTGGAYNEQFF
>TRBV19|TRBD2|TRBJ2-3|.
TGTGCCAGTAGTATTAGCGGGGGGGGCCCATCAGATACGCAGTATTTT
CASSISGGGPSDTQYF
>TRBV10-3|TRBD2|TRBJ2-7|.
TGTGCCATCAGTGACGTGCGGGGGGGCCTGGACGAGCAGTACTTC
CAISDVRGGLDEQYF
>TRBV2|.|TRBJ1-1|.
TGTGCCAGCACCTCGTCGGGGGAGGCATTCACTGAAGCTTTCTTT
CASTSSGEAFTEAFF
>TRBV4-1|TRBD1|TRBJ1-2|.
TGCGCCAGCAGCCACACCACCGGGACAGGGCCTTATGGCTACACCTTC
CASSHTTGTGPYGYTF
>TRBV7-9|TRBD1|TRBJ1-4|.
TGTGCCAGCAGCCTCCGGGACAGCCTTGAAAAACTGTTTTTT
CASSLRDSLEKLFF
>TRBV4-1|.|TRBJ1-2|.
TGCGCCAGCAGCCAAGTAGCTAACTATGGCTACACCTTC
CASSQVANYGYTF
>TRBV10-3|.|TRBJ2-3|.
TGTGCCATCAGTGAAAGGAGAGATACGCAGTATTTT
CAISERRDTQYF
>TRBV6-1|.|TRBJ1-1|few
TGTGCCGGAACGGGACAAATAAACACTGAAGCTTTCTTT
CAGTGQINTEAFF
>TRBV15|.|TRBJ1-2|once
TGTGCCACCAGCGACGAGGAGGGGTATGGCTACACCTTC
CATSDEEGYGYTF
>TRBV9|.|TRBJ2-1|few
TGTGCCAGCAGCACCTTCGACAGATCTTCCTACAATGAGCAGTTCTTC
CASSTFDRSSYNEQFF
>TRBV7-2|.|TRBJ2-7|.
TGTGCCAGCAGCTTAGTCAGGGGACCCTACGAGCAGTACTTC
CASSLVRGPYEQYF
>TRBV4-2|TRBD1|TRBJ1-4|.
TGTGCCAGCAGCAGACCCCCGGGACAGGGGATGAAGGCAACTAATGAAAAACTGTTTTTT
CASSRPPGQGMKATNEKLFF
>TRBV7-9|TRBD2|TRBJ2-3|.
TGTGCCAGCAGCCCACGGTTAGCGGGTCTCACAGATACGCAGTATTTT
CASSPRLAGLTDTQYF
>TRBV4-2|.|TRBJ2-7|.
TGTGCCAGCAGCCAAGAATGGCAGACCTACGAGCAGTACTTC
CASSQEWQTYEQYF
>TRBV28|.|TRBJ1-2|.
TGTGCCAGCAGTCTCGGGGACTTCTTTCATGGCTACACCTTC
CASSLGDFFHGYTF
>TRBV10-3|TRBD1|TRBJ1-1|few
TGTGCCATCAGTGAGTCGCGGGCAGGGGGCTGGAACACTGAAGCTTTCTTT
CAISESRAGGWNTEAFF
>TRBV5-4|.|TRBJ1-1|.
TGTGCCAGCAGCCGCCCTGAGGACACTGAAGCTTTCTTT
CASSRPEDTEAFF
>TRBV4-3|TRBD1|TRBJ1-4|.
TGCGCCAGCAGCCAAGATTTGGGACAGGGGGTTTCCACTAATGAAAAACTGTTTTTT
CASSQDLGQGVSTNEKLFF
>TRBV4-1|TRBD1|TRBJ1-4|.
TGCGCCAGCAGCCAAGATGTCAGGGGGGAAGAAAAACTGTTTTTT
CASSQDVRGEEKLFF
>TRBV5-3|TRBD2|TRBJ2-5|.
TGTGCCCGACGCTGGGGGCCGGGACTCGCGGGGGGGCCTGGGGAGACCCAGTACTTC
CARRWGPGLAGGPGETQYF
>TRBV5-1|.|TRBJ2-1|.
TGCGCCAGCAGCTTGGCCACCCGGGCCTACAATGAGCAGTTCTTC
CASSLATRAYNEQFF
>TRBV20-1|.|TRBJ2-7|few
TGCAGTGCTCACCTCGGAGGGGAGCAGTACTTC
CSAHLGGEQYF